The 15 T cell receptor beta chains listed next were all sequenced from one sample in a study of blood T cell repertoires in COVID-19. Produced via immunoSEQ multiplex PCR; TCRdb's table is partial and in-frame only. The sample lists fewer than 350,000 clones, about 88% seen once, with 0.85% to 1.3% in the top ten. The source material was PBMCs or T cells enriched from blood (not recorded which). Every receptor here comes from a woman in her twenties or thirties who had been exposed to COVID-19.

The rearrangement joins TRBV11-2 to TRBJ2-7, with a possible D match to TRBD2 (5 bases). V was pared by 2 bases and J by 9 bases, with 20 bases between. Germline assignment: CDR1 SGHAT and CDR2 FQNNGV. The length of the CDR3 is 15 residues. Here the CDR3 reads CASSLTAGTNERQYF. The CDR3, as DNA: TGTGCCAGCAGCTTAACGGCGGGTACGAACGAAAGGCAGTACTTC.

The CDR3 protein is CASSDRDTDNSPLHF. The CDR3 coding sequence is TGTGCCAGCTCTGACCGGGACACCGATAATTCACCCCTCCACTTT. V usage is TRBV18 and J usage is TRBJ1-6; weak D call: TRBD1 (6 bases). The length of the CDR3 is 15 residues. Germline assignment: CDR1 KGHSH and CDR2 LQKENI. Between the trimmed V and J ends, which lost 6 bases and 5 bases, there was a span of 14 bases.

CDR3 DNA sequence: TGTGCCAGCAGTCCGGGACAGCCTAACTATGGCTACACCTTC. Its translation is CASSPGQPNYGYTF. V and J are TRBV28 and TRBJ1-2; TRBD1 matches 7 bases. Germline assignment: CDR1 MDHEN and CDR2 SYDVKM. The CDR3 covers 14 residues. Losses at the gene ends were 5 bases for V and 0 bases for J; bases not matched to a gene: 3.

The J gene is TRBJ2-5, the V gene TRBV19; D gene unclear. This CDR3 has 15 residues. Germline V gene sequence: CDR1 LNHDA, CDR2 SQIVND (reference sequence). V shed 7 bases and J shed 2 bases, with 17 bases lying between them. The CDR3 DNA follows: TGTGCCAGTACCCGTACCAGCGTACAACAAGAGACCCAGTACTTC. This gives the protein CASTRTSVQQETQYF.

The rearrangement joins TRBV18 to TRBJ1-4; no clear D. Trimming pared 8 bases from V and 3 bases from J, leaving 19 bases between. The V gene's germline CDR1 is KGHSH and CDR2 LQKENI. The CDR3 extends over 16 amino acids. The CDR3 DNA follows: TGTGCCAGCCTACTCCGCCGGGAGCCATCTAATGAAAAACTGTTTTTT. Amino acids: CASLLRREPSNEKLFF.

This rearrangement joins TRBV14 to TRBJ2-2; TRBD2 is a possible D gene (6 bases). Trimming removed 5 bases at V and 6 bases at J, with 13 bases between. Germline CDR1 SGHDN, CDR2 FVKESK. The CDR3 sequence is 14 residues long. The CDR3 region is CASSFLGGPGELFF. The CDR3 DNA sequence: TGTGCCAGCAGCTTCCTCGGAGGGCCCGGGGAGCTGTTTTTT.

The chain has TRBV5-4 and TRBJ2-6; tentative D call: TRBD1 (5 bases). V lost 0 bases to trimming and J lost 0 bases, with 7 bases between them. CDR1 is SGHNT, CDR2 YYREEE, per germline (reference sequence). The CDR3 extends over 16 amino acids. Here the CDR3 reads CASSLAGASGANVLTF. CDR3 bases: TGTGCCAGCAGCTTGGCTGGGGCCTCTGGGGCCAACGTCCTGACTTTC.

J is TRBJ1-6 and V is TRBV28; D gene unclear. CDR3 length: 12 residues. The V gene's germline CDR1 is MDHEN and CDR2 SYDVKM. The V end lost 8 bases, the J end lost 10 bases, and 12 bases lay between the germline ends. The CDR3 nucleotides are TGTGCCAGCTCCCTTATCGGGTCACCCCTCCACTTT. Translating it yields CASSLIGSPLHF.

The V gene is TRBV28, the J gene TRBJ2-1; D perhaps matches TRBD2 (6 bases). Trimming pared 5 bases from V and 5 bases from J, leaving 19 bases between. Germline CDR1 is MDHEN and CDR2 is SYDVKM. The CDR3 length is 16 residues. As DNA, the CDR3 is TGTGCCAGCAGTGGGGGGATCGGGCTGGCGAACAATGAGCAGTTCTTC. Protein sequence: CASSGGIGLANNEQFF.

The V call is TRBV19, the J call TRBJ1-5; the match to TRBD1 covers 9 bases. This CDR3 contains 15 residues. Germline V lookup: CDR1 LNHDA, CDR2 SQIVND (reference sequence). V dropped 6 bases and J dropped 7; count of bases not matched to a gene: 10. CDR3 amino acids: CASSPGQGKGQPQHF. The CDR3 DNA follows: TGTGCCAGTAGCCCGGGACAGGGAAAAGGCCAGCCCCAGCATTTT.

The genes are TRBV11-3 and TRBJ1-4; maybe TRBD1 (6 bases). Germline CDR1 reads SGHNT; CDR2 reads YENEEA. CDR3 length: 14 residues. V lost 4 bases and J lost 8, with 14 bases in between. The chain's CDR3 is CASSWGQGREKLFF. The CDR3 DNA reads TGTGCCAGCAGCTGGGGACAAGGGCGGGAAAAACTGTTTTTT.

The V call is TRBV10-3, the J call TRBJ1-1; D is uncertain. CDR3 size: 14 residues. From germline, CDR1 is ENHRY and CDR2 SYGVKD. The V end lost 10 bases, the J end lost 1 base, and 16 bases lay between the germline ends. CDR3 sequence: CATSILGGNTEAFF. In DNA, the CDR3 is TGTGCCACCTCTATACTAGGAGGGAACACTGAAGCTTTCTTT.

The chain uses TRBV5-5 and TRBJ1-5, with D possibly matching TRBD1 (5 bases). The CDR3 length is 17 residues. The ends were cut back, 0 bases at V and 6 bases at J, with 19 bases in the middle. Germline values: CDR1 SGHKS, CDR2 YYEKEE (reference sequence). Here the CDR3 DNA reads TGTGCCAGCAGCTTGGCCTGGGCAGGGCAAAGTATTCAGCCCCAGCATTTT. Translating it yields CASSLAWAGQSIQPQHF.

This sequence joins TRBV7-8 and TRBJ2-1; TRBD2 matches 8 bases. The CDR3 loop spans 16 amino acids. In germline, CDR1 is SGHVS, CDR2 FQNEAQ. Unmatched junction bases numbered 12, after V lost 5 bases and J lost 6 bases. The chain's CDR3 is CASSELGPGGVNEQFF. In DNA form, the CDR3 reads TGTGCCAGCAGCGAGCTGGGCCCGGGAGGGGTCAATGAGCAGTTCTTC.

This clone was observed a handful of times. This rearrangement joins TRBV9 to TRBJ2-3, with 7 positions matching TRBD2. The V segment lost 0 bases and the J segment 3 bases; nucleotides outside the gene matches: 13. Per the germline V gene, CDR1 is SGDLS and CDR2 is YYNGEE. The length of the CDR3 is 18 residues. CDR3 amino acids: CASSVATGLVRGTDTQYF. The CDR3, as DNA: TGTGCCAGCAGCGTAGCCACAGGCCTAGTGCGGGGGACAGATACGCAGTATTTT.